The 9 T cell receptor beta chains listed next were all sequenced from one sample in a study of blood T cell repertoires in COVID-19. Profiled with immunoSEQ multiplex PCR; TCRdb holds only in-frame clones, not every one. The table lists some 250,000 clones, around 85% of them singletons. The sample consisted of peripheral blood. The source of these receptors is a woman in her 30s who had recovered from COVID-19.

The V and J genes are TRBV2 and TRBJ1-5; unclear D gene. CDR1 is SNHLY and CDR2 is FYNNEI in the germline V gene. Trimming stripped 8 bases from V and 0 bases from J, with 8 bases between. This CDR3 has 13 residues. For the CDR3, the DNA is TGTGCCAGCGGGCGATATAGCAATCAGCCCCAGCATTTT. Encoded protein: CASGRYSNQPQHF.

The V gene is TRBV6-6, the J gene TRBJ2-2; 7 bases align to TRBD2. V was clipped by 3 bases and J by 3 bases; unmatched bases: 4. The CDR3 length is 15 residues. CDR1 MNHNY and CDR2 SVGAGI come from the germline V gene (reference sequence). CDR3 bases: TGTGCCAGCAGTTATTACCGGGGGGACACCGGGGAGCTGTTTTTT. It specifies CASSYYRGDTGELFF.

The V call is TRBV13, the J call TRBJ2-7; 11 nucleotides agree with TRBD2. The V gene end was trimmed by 3 bases and the J gene end by 6 bases; junction bases not matched to a gene: 13. CDR3 size: 17 residues. Germline CDR1 PRHDT, CDR2 FYEKMQ (reference sequence). The CDR3 region is CASSFRPIAGGPGEQYF. CDR3 coding DNA: TGTGCCAGCAGCTTCAGGCCCATAGCGGGGGGGCCGGGCGAGCAGTACTTC.

The chain joins TRBV11-3 to TRBJ2-7; unclear D gene. This CDR3 contains 14 residues. Germline CDR1 reads SGHNT; CDR2 reads YENEEA. Trimming removed 1 base at V and 1 base at J, with 8 bases between. The CDR3 protein is CASSLGRASYEQYF. The CDR3 DNA reads as TGTGCCAGCAGCTTAGGAAGAGCGTCCTACGAGCAGTACTTC.

The table lists this clone with many counts. The genes are TRBV7-9 and TRBJ2-7, with D perhaps matching TRBD1 (5 bases). Germline V gene lookup returns CDR1 SEHNR and CDR2 FQNEAQ (reference sequence). V lost 5 bases, J lost 7 bases, and 12 bases lay in between. The CDR3 spans 12 residues. The DNA for the CDR3 is TGTGCCAGCAGCCAATCAGGGAAAGAGCAGTACTTC. It encodes CASSQSGKEQYF. Complete variable domain (other parts from reference TRBV7-9 and TRBJ2-7): DTGVSQNPRHKITKRGQNVTFRCDPISEHNRLYWYRQTLGQGPEFLTYFQNEAQLEKSRLLSDRFSAERPKGSFSTLEIQRTEQGDSAMYLCASSQSGKEQYFGPGTRLTVT.

This clone occurred once. This chain joins TRBV2 and TRBJ2-1, with 10 bases fitting TRBD1. Germline CDR1 is SNHLY and CDR2 is FYNNEI. The CDR3 consists of 14 residues. V dropped 4 bases and J dropped 9; count of bases not matched to a gene: 6. The chain's CDR3 is CASSGDRGLLEQFF. The DNA of the CDR3 is TGTGCCAGCAGTGGGGACAGGGGTCTTCTTGAGCAGTTCTTC. Full variable domain (remainder filled in from reference TRBV2 and TRBJ2-1): EPEVTQTPSHQVTQMGQEVILRCVPISNHLYFYWYRQILGQKVEFLVSFYNNEISEKSEIFDDQFSVERPDGSNFTLKIRSTKLEDSAMYFCASSGDRGLLEQFFGPGTRLTVL.

The DNA of the CDR3 is TGTGCTAGTGGTTTAGGCAGCGCCTATGGCTACACCTTC. Amino acids: CASGLGSAYGYTF. The V call is TRBV12-5, the J call TRBJ1-2, with unresolved D. The germline V and J ends were trimmed by 3 bases and 4 bases, with 9 bases remaining between them. This CDR3 has 13 amino acids. Germline V gives CDR1 LGHNT, CDR2 FRNRAP.

V usage is TRBV6-5 and J usage is TRBJ1-2, with 7 bases aligning to TRBD1. J was trimmed by 2 bases and V by 6 bases; bases with no gene match: 3. The CDR3 loop spans 13 amino acids. The germline gives CDR1 MNHEY, CDR2 SVGAGI. The CDR3 nucleotides are TGTGCCAGCAGATTGACAGGGAACTATGGCTACACCTTC. Its protein is CASRLTGNYGYTF.

The chain uses TRBV5-6 and TRBJ2-3, with D possibly being TRBD2 (5 bases). This CDR3 has 14 residues. Trimming left V 1 base short and J 3 bases short, with 9 bases between. Looked up from germline, CDR1 is SGHDT and CDR2 is YYEEEE. The CDR3 loop reads CASSLYSGTDTQYF. CDR3 nucleotide sequence: TGTGCCAGCAGCTTGTATTCGGGGACAGATACGCAGTATTTT. The whole variable domain, filled in from reference TRBV5-6 and TRBJ2-3, reads DAGVTQSPTHLIKTRGQQVTLRCSPKSGHDTVSWYQQALGQGPQFIFQYYEEEERQRGNFPDRFSGHQFPNYSSELNVNALLLGDSALYLCASSLYSGTDTQYFGPGTRLTVL.